This TCR beta chain was recovered during a study of identifying expanded T cells in peripheral blood. Study-level results: Approximately 1.1 clones differed between technical replicates, versus approximately 16 and 20 over time. Variance in clone template counts between roughly two-week samples significantly increased with total template count across all healthy donors.

CDR1 and CDR2 (germline): SGHRS, YFSETQ. The length of the CDR3 is 16 residues. V was clipped by 0 bases and J by 4 bases; unmatched bases: 4. Points on this clone: Its antigen remains unknown.

Measured with immunoSEQ multiplex PCR; TCRdb has only the in-frame clones, and not every one. The sample shows 45,000 to 65,000 clones, 82% of them seen only once. Healthy donors had no documented immune events, such as infections, while sampled. The sequencing input was blood. The origin of this receptor is a person aged 18 to 70 in good health. The V gene is TRBV5-1, the J gene TRBJ2-1; 10 nucleotides agree with TRBD2. CDR3 DNA sequence: TGCGCCAGCAGCTTGGCCCCTAGCGGGGGTTACAATGAGCAGTTCTTC. Translating it yields CASSLAPSGGYNEQFF.